The present T cell receptor (beta chain) was sequenced within a study of shared clonotypes between healthy human individuals (TCRdb year 2020). Turning to the overall study: The cohort comprised a couple of women and three men aged 18 to 49 years. The study deeply sequenced blood TCR repertoires of about 5 healthy adults to estimate repertoire size and the extent of clonotype sharing between individuals. To increase sequencing depth and limit assay-specific biases, TCR repertoire library preparation and sequencing were carried out by different laboratories using diverse techniques. For each donor, CD4 naive and CD4 memory were each given three plates, CD8 naive was given two plates, and CD8 memory was given one plate. Between about 0.85 and 10 billion PBMCs per donor were obtained by leukapheresis.

The donors were healthy, HIV-negative adults who had no recently reported acute infections or vaccinations. Every donor was a Caucasian adult residing in Nashville, Tennessee, USA. CD8 memory samples were composed of magnetically selected CD45RO+ cells combined with CCR7-negative CD45RA+ effector memory (TemRA) cells. Blood was collected by leukapheresis, and PBMCs were isolated by Ficoll-Histopaque density gradient centrifugation and then cryopreserved in liquid nitrogen vapor phase. Analytical flow cytometry was used to check the purity and quantity of each magnetically sorted T cell population. Each sorted fraction had its genomic DNA isolated and then quantified by UV absorbance on a Nanodrop 2000c. Study-level results and caveats: Clonotypes shared by all four sorted-subset donors showed higher generation probabilities than non-shared clonotypes. Incomplete sequencing was indicated by rarefaction of sorted-subset datasets, despite the large sequencing depth. Pairwise subsampling indicated that sequencing depth was expected to affect the degree of clonotype sharing among donors. The small number of donors limited the genetic and exposure-history diversity represented. Naive subsets generally had larger estimated clonotype richness than memory subsets. Sampling was restricted to blood, and TCR repertoires in tissues likely differ from the TCR repertoires found in blood. Across several donors, about 4.5% of naive CD4, roughly 3.5% of naive CD8, roughly 2.2% of memory CD4, and approximately 0.42% of memory CD8 clonotypes were shared.

Concerning this clone: This clone's antigen is unknown. There are no base qualities to consult, and no much larger clone falls within one base.

Using the deep immunoSEQ assay, multiplex PCR amplified TCR CDR3 regions from genomic DNA. Genomic DNA extracted from each cell subset was distributed evenly over all wells of several immunoSEQ 96-well plates, and each plate served as one replicate. For sorted subsets, roughly 200 ng of genomic DNA, equivalent to some 30,000 T cell genomes, went into each replicate PCR. Purified libraries were quantified with a Qubit 3.0 fluorometer, sized on a Bioanalyzer 2100, and re-quantified with the KAPA Library Quantification kit. A separate single-read 150-cycle Illumina NextSeq 550 flow cell was used to sequence each immunoSEQ 96-well plate. Under the source paper's analysis protocol: The immunoSEQ output contained only junctional sequences without quality scores, so filtering could not match that applied to full-length reads. Sequences were annotated with PyIR, a Python wrapper for IgBLAST v1.9, and V/J genes and CDR3 were assigned using IMGT germline references. Reads were filtered out if the reads had weak V/J assignments (E-value above 1e-6), no CDR3, stop codons, out-of-frame junctions, or ambiguous translated residues. V3J clonotypes were defined by identical inferred V gene, J gene, and CDR3 amino acid sequence. Percentage overlap between repertoires was computed as shared unique clonotypes divided by the size of the smaller repertoire. Three approaches were used to assess repertoire richness: RTK rarefaction, the Chao1 estimator, and Recon v2.1 estimates of unobserved clonotypes. Generation probabilities for all TCRbeta clonotypes obtained by the gDNA method from a handful of donors were computed using OLGA. Drawn from immuneACCESS, this table holds only the in-frame rearrangements with V and J called that TCRdb kept. Clones are partly lost; checked studies trace under half to an unresolved V gene and leave the rest unexplained. V and J calls plus clone size are reproduced from that table; the DNA served to infer D and trimming. The sample profile shows roughly 700,000 clones; 90% of them were found once. The ten top clones hold 30% to 35% of the sample.

The CDR3 holds 13 amino acids from the cysteine to the phenylalanine. Of all the DNA, just the CDR3 is kept, 39 bases in frame from base 1. From the germline V gene, CDR1 is SGDLS and CDR2 is YYNGEE. V loses 4 bases, J loses 8 bases, and the germline ends lie 15 bases apart. The rearranged chain carries TRBV9 and TRBJ1-1, with the D gene call left open. The receptor was isolated from a man between 18 and 35 years old in good health. Some clones in this sample may be carry-over from other donors' samples. The sample taken for sequencing was memory CD8+ T cells from PBMCs. The sample's cell subset or site label, decoded: CD45RO+ cells pooled with CCR7-negative TemRA cells. In nucleotides, the sequence is TGTGCCAGCAGCCCCACCTGGGTCTGGGAAGCTTTCTTT. Translated, this gives CASSPTWVWEAFF.